Below are 18 T cell receptor beta chains sequenced from a single sample in a study of naive and memory T cell subsets. Study findings and constraints: Naive repertoires, especially CD8, held a few larger clonotypes, possibly memory cells re-expressing CD45RA.

Both TRBC1 and TRBC2 were covered by a beta constant-region primer of two equimolar oligonucleotides. Four rounds of PCR amplified the ligated cDNA using nested alpha and beta constant-region primers plus SP2. MiXCR, run by TCRdb on the UMI-ligation and nested PCR reads, gives a single entry per CDR3 protein. The sample lists 98,000 or so distinct CDR3 sequences, about 11% occurring once. These receptors have no known antigen. Material: naive CD4+ T cells from blood. The source of these receptors is a human donor in good health.

J is TRBJ2-2 and V is TRBV6-5, with D possibly being TRBD2 (7 bases). V was cut by 6 bases and J by 2 bases, with 16 bases left in between. CDR1 MNHEY and CDR2 SVGAGI come from the germline V gene. The CDR3 runs 16 residues. Here the CDR3 DNA reads TGTGCCAGCAGCCGATTCGGGGGGCCAAACACCGGGGAGCTGTTTTTT. Its translation is CASSRFGGPNTGELFF.

In its sample, this clonotype was seen many times. The V and J genes are TRBV29-1 and TRBJ2-3, with D perhaps being TRBD1 or TRBD2 (5 bases each). The CDR3 length is 10 residues. Trimming removed 7 bases at V and 6 bases at J, with 8 bases between. CDR1 is SQVTM, CDR2 ANQGSEA, per germline. The CDR3 DNA reads as TGCAGCGGCTGGGACGATACGCAGTATTTT. This sequence encodes CSGWDDTQYF.

This clonotype was seen a few times. The chain recombines TRBV19 with TRBJ2-2; the D is unclear. Trimming pared 3 bases from V and 8 bases from J, leaving 13 bases between. Per germline, CDR1 LNHDA and CDR2 SQIVND (reference sequence). The CDR3 has 14 amino acids. CDR3 amino acids: CASSMARVKGELFF. The DNA of the CDR3 is TGTGCCAGTAGTATGGCCCGGGTGAAGGGGGAGCTGTTTTTT.

Many counts were recorded for this clonotype. This sequence joins TRBV18 and TRBJ2-1; maybe TRBD1 (5 bases). V lost 2 bases and J 8 bases, leaving 10 bases between the germline ends. Germline V CDR1 and CDR2: KGHSH, LQKENI. CDR3 size: 13 residues. In DNA form, the CDR3 reads TGTGCCAGCTCACCAGCAGGGTCCGATGAGCAGTTCTTC. Its protein is CASSPAGSDEQFF.

This clonotype was recorded at least ten times. CDR3 nucleotides: TGTGCCAGCAGCTCGGACGGTTATGGCTACACCTTC. Translation gives CASSSDGYGYTF. The chain links TRBV5-4 to TRBJ1-2; D unclear. The CDR3 covers 12 residues. V was pared by 3 bases and J by 5 bases, with 8 bases between. Germline assignment: CDR1 SGHNT and CDR2 YYREEE (reference sequence).

The rearrangement links TRBV5-4 to TRBJ1-2, with TRBD1 as a possible D gene (6 bases). Germline V CDR1 and CDR2: SGHNT, YYREEE (reference sequence). Trimming took 2 bases from V and 0 from J, leaving 14 bases between them. The CDR3 is 16 amino acids. The CDR3 nucleotides read TGTGCCAGCAGCTTTTCTCAGGGGCGATCTAACTATGGCTACACCTTC. This codes for CASSFSQGRSNYGYTF.

This clonotype was picked up a small number of times. The genes are TRBV28 and TRBJ1-1, with D hard to call. V lost 6 bases and J lost 1, with 15 bases in between. The CDR3 covers 15 residues. Germline CDR1 reads MDHEN; CDR2 reads SYDVKM. CDR3 nucleotide sequence: TGTGCCAGCAGCTTCACGCCCCGGGAGAACACTGAAGCTTTCTTT. Its protein product is CASSFTPRENTEAFF.

This rearrangement joins TRBV28 to TRBJ1-1; D gene ambiguous. The ends were cut back, 6 bases at V and 0 bases at J, with 5 bases in the middle. The CDR3 covers 12 residues. Germline CDR1 is MDHEN and CDR2 is SYDVKM. The CDR3 DNA reads as TGTGCCAGCAGGTCAATGAACACTGAAGCTTTCTTT. This encodes CASRSMNTEAFF.

The chain joins TRBV15 to TRBJ1-2, with D unclear. The CDR3 has 13 residues. Trimming took off 1 base at V and 4 bases at J, with 7 bases between the two ends. Germline values: CDR1 LNHNV, CDR2 YYDKDF (reference sequence). The CDR3 loop reads CATSRGFAYGYTF. DNA for the CDR3: TGTGCCACCAGCAGAGGCTTCGCCTATGGCTACACCTTC.

This clonotype was counted only a few times. The gene calls are TRBV20-1 and TRBJ2-6, with D uncertain. The CDR3 has 15 amino acids. Germline CDR1 reads DFQATT; CDR2 reads SNEGSKA (reference sequence). The germline V and J ends were trimmed by 2 bases and 1 base, with 9 bases remaining between them. Here the CDR3 reads CSARYSWSGANVLTF. In DNA form, the CDR3 reads TGCAGTGCTAGATATTCCTGGTCTGGGGCCAACGTCCTGACTTTC.

This clonotype has a count of ten or more. The V and J genes are TRBV7-2 and TRBJ2-1; D may be TRBD1 (5 bases). With 2 bases removed from V and 14 bases from J, the gap between germline ends came to 16 bases. This CDR3 has 13 amino acids. Germline-derived CDR1 and CDR2 are SGHTA and FQGNSA. CDR3 bases: TGTGCCAGCAGCTTATCCCAGCCAGCACAGGAGTTCTTC. It codes for CASSLSQPAQEFF.

The chain employs TRBV3-1 and TRBJ1-5; 12 bases are a match to TRBD1. V lost 1 base and J lost 7; bases outside the gene matches: 5. Germline V gives CDR1 LGHDT, CDR2 YNNKEL (reference sequence). The CDR3 consists of 16 residues. In nucleotides, the CDR3 is TGTGCCAGCAGCCAAGGGCTCGGGACAGGGGGCCAGCCCCAGCATTTT. Translated: CASSQGLGTGGQPQHF.

This clonotype was counted ten times or more. This chain connects TRBV12-3 or TRBV12-4 to TRBJ2-1; 11 nucleotides align to TRBD2. This CDR3 contains 17 residues. V lost 7 bases and J lost 10; bases outside the gene matches: 18. CDR3 protein: CASKSGNRLAGFWEQFF. CDR3 DNA: TGTGCCAGCAAATCCGGAAACAGACTAGCGGGATTTTGGGAGCAGTTCTTC.

The rearrangement uses TRBV18 and TRBJ1-2; TRBD1 matches 7 bases. The germline V gene encodes CDR1 KGHSH and CDR2 LQKENI. The length of the CDR3 is 15 residues. V lost 3 bases and J lost 5; bases outside the gene matches: 9. The CDR3 coding sequence is TGTGCCAGCTCACCCTCGACAGGGAGCGCTTATGGCTACACCTTC. It yields the protein CASSPSTGSAYGYTF.

This clonotype was counted only a few times. The chain employs TRBV29-1 and TRBJ1-4; 8 positions match TRBD1. Germline CDR1 is SQVTM and CDR2 is ANQGSEA. This CDR3 comprises 15 residues. The junction had 12 bases not matched to a gene; V was cut back by 5 bases and J by 7 bases. CDR3 amino acids: CSVRFPQGAGEKLFF. The CDR3 DNA reads TGCAGCGTTCGATTCCCCCAGGGGGCTGGTGAAAAACTGTTTTTT.

This clonotype showed up just a few times. V usage is TRBV12-3 or TRBV12-4 and J usage is TRBJ2-3; the D gene is possibly TRBD2 (6 bases). This CDR3 contains 14 residues. V dropped 8 bases and J dropped 4 bases, with 16 bases sitting between them. CDR3 in DNA: TGTGCCAGCTGTAGGGGCGGGGCGGCAGATACGCAGTATTTT. Translated: CASCRGGAADTQYF.

The sample holds many counts of this clonotype. V usage is TRBV18 and J usage is TRBJ2-6; D remains ambiguous. The germline V gene encodes CDR1 KGHSH and CDR2 LQKENI. V shed 2 bases and J shed 1 base, with 9 bases lying between them. The CDR3 length is 16 residues. This CDR3 is CASSPRTGSGANVLTF. The DNA of the CDR3 is TGTGCCAGCTCACCAAGAACGGGTTCTGGGGCCAACGTCCTGACTTTC.

The sample holds a few counts of this clonotype. J is TRBJ2-7 and V is TRBV28, with 7 nucleotides matching TRBD1. The CDR3 sequence is 15 residues long. In germline, CDR1 is MDHEN, CDR2 SYDVKM. Trimming at V came to 3 bases and at J to 2 bases, leaving 7 bases not matched to a gene. CDR3 residues: CASSLLLDRAYEQYF. For the CDR3, the DNA is TGTGCCAGCAGTTTGCTCTTAGACAGGGCCTACGAGCAGTACTTC.